These T cell receptor beta chains were read from a single sample in a study of blood T cell repertoires in COVID-19. Assay: immunoSEQ multiplex PCR; the TCRdb copy retains only in-frame clones and omits some. The sample includes tens of thousands of clones, around 91% of them seen just once. The sequenced material came from peripheral blood. Receptor source: a man between 65 and 85 years old with active or convalescent COVID-19. The CDR3 runs from the conserved cysteine through the conserved F or W. The D gene is left open where the match is weak. Clone size is shown for a subset of rows, as once, few, many or a class of expanded clone.

D | J | V | size | DNA | CDR3
TRBD1 | TRBJ1-2 | TRBV7-9 | NA | TGTGCCAGCAGCCCTCGACCCGGACAGGGTGATGGCTACACCTTC | CASSPRPGQGDGYTF
TRBD1 | TRBJ1-2 | TRBV10-3 | NA | TGTGCCATCAGTGCCGGGACAGGGGTCTATGGCTACACCTTC | CAISAGTGVYGYTF
NA | TRBJ1-1 | TRBV12-3/TRBV12-4 | NA | TGTGCCAGCAGGCGGACAGAATACACTGAAGCTTTCTTT | CASRRTEYTEAFF
NA | TRBJ2-1 | TRBV10-3 | NA | TGTGCCATCACTCAGGGGAATGAGCAGTTCTTC | CAITQGNEQFF
TRBD1 | TRBJ1-4 | TRBV28 | NA | TGTGCCAGCAGTTTATGGCAGGGGGTTCAGGAAAAACTGTTTTTT | CASSLWQGVQEKLFF
NA | TRBJ1-2 | TRBV2 | NA | TGTGCCAGCAGGTTGGACAGCAACTATGGCTACACCTTC | CASRLDSNYGYTF
TRBD1 | TRBJ1-1 | TRBV9 | NA | TGTGCCAGCAGCGTAACAGGGGCCTCTGAAGCTTTCTTT | CASSVTGASEAFF
NA | TRBJ2-7 | TRBV7-2 | NA | TGTGCCAGCAGCTTACGGGGGGCCACCTACGAGCAGTACTTC | CASSLRGATYEQYF
NA | TRBJ1-2 | TRBV5-1 | NA | TGCGCCAGCAGCTTGGAGGAGGGGAACTATGGCTACACCTTC | CASSLEEGNYGYTF
TRBD1 | TRBJ1-1 | TRBV7-6 | NA | TGTGCCAGCAGCTTAGCGGGACAGGGAGTAACTGAAGCTTTCTTT | CASSLAGQGVTEAFF
NA | TRBJ1-5 | TRBV7-9 | NA | TGTGCCAGCAGCTCTGAGGGAGGGGGACAGCCCCAGCATTTT | CASSSEGGGQPQHF
NA | TRBJ1-2 | TRBV18 | NA | TGTGCCAGCTCACCAGCGCCACAGCCAAGAAGCTATGGCTACACCTTC | CASSPAPQPRSYGYTF
TRBD2 | TRBJ2-5 | TRBV4-3 | NA | TGCGCCAGCAGCCAACGAAGCGGGGGGCCCTACCAAGAGACCCAGTACTTC | CASSQRSGGPYQETQYF
NA | TRBJ2-1 | TRBV18 | NA | TGTGCCAGCTCACCGGTTGGAGGTACCTACAATGAGCAGTTCTTC | CASSPVGGTYNEQFF
TRBD1 | TRBJ1-2 | TRBV28 | NA | TGTGCCAGCAGTGTCCAGGACAGGGCCGTTCCATCATCTTATGGCTACACCTTC | CASSVQDRAVPSSYGYTF
TRBD2 | TRBJ2-1 | TRBV4-2 | NA | TGTGCCAGCAGCCAAGATCCCCACGGGGGGTCTTTCAATGAGCAGTTCTTC | CASSQDPHGGSFNEQFF
NA | TRBJ1-2 | TRBV9 | once | TGTGCCAGCAGCGTGCAGGGAGGAGGCTACACCTTC | CASSVQGGGYTF
NA | TRBJ2-3 | TRBV6-2/TRBV6-3 | NA | TGTGCCAGCAGTCGAGGGGGAGATACGCAGTATTTT | CASSRGGDTQYF
TRBD1 | TRBJ1-4 | TRBV2 | NA | TGTGCCAGCAGGAGGGACAGAAGTAATGAAAAACTGTTTTTT | CASRRDRSNEKLFF
NA | TRBJ2-7 | TRBV19 | NA | TGTGCCAGTAGTAGATCCCCGGGGTTGGGGGAGCAGTACTTC | CASSRSPGLGEQYF
NA | TRBJ2-3 | TRBV21-1 | NA | TGTGCCAGCAGCAAAGGACCCAGCGGGGGGGCCAGAGATACGCAGTATTTT | CASSKGPSGGARDTQYF
NA | TRBJ1-6 | TRBV10-3 | NA | TGTGCCACCGACACAACCCCTAATTCACCCCTCCACTTT | CATDTTPNSPLHF
TRBD1 | TRBJ2-5 | TRBV18 | NA | TGTGCCAGCTCACCCCAGGACAGGTGGGAAGAGACCCAGTACTTC | CASSPQDRWEETQYF
NA | TRBJ2-1 | TRBV5-1 | NA | TGCGCCAGCAGCTTGGCCGGGAGCTCCTACAATGAGCAGTTCTTC | CASSLAGSSYNEQFF
TRBD2 | TRBJ2-1 | TRBV4-3 | few | TGCGCCAGCAGCCAAGAAGGCAGCGGGGAGCCCTACAATGAGCAGTTCTTC | CASSQEGSGEPYNEQFF
TRBD2 | TRBJ2-2 | TRBV5-5 | NA | TGTGCCAGCAGCTTGTCGGTAGCGGGGGGGACCGGGGAGCTGTTTTTT | CASSLSVAGGTGELFF
TRBD2 | TRBJ2-5 | TRBV24-1 | NA | TGTGCCACCAGTGAGAGGAGGACTAGCGGGGCCCAAGAGACCCAGTACTTC | CATSERRTSGAQETQYF
NA | TRBJ2-2 | TRBV9 | NA | TGTGCCAGCAGCCCCCCTCCGGGGGAGCTGTTTTTT | CASSPPPGELFF
TRBD1 | TRBJ1-6 | TRBV3-1/TRBV3-2 | NA | TGTGCCAGCAGCCAAGATGGGACAGGGGTGTACTCACCCCTCCACTTT | CASSQDGTGVYSPLHF
TRBD1 | TRBJ2-7 | TRBV5-6 | NA | TGTGCCAGCAGCTTGGGTGGACAGGGTAAGAATTACTACGAGCAGTACTTC | CASSLGGQGKNYYEQYF
NA | TRBJ1-1 | TRBV7-2 | NA | TGTGCCAGCAGCTTAGCTGGCGGTTTGAACACTGAAGCTTTCTTT | CASSLAGGLNTEAFF